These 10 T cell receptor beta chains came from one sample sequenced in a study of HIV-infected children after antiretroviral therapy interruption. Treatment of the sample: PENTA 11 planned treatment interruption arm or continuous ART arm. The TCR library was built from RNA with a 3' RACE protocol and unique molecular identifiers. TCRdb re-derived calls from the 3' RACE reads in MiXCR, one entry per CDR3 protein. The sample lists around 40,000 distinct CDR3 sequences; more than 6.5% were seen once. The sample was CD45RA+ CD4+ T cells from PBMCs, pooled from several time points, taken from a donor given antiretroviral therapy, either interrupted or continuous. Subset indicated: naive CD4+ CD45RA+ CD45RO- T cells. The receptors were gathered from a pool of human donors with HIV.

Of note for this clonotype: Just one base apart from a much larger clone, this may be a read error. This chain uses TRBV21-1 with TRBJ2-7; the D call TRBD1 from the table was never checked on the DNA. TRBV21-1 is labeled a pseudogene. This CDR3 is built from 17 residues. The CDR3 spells CASSNDVNPGRTYEQYF. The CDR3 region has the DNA TGTGCCAGCAGCAATGATGTTAACCCGGGACGGACCTACGAGCAGTACTTC.

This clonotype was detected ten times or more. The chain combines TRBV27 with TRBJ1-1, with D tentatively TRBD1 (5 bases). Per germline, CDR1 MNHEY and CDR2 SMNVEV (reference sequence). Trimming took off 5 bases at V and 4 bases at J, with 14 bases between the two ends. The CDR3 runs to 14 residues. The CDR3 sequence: CASSGWARGTEAFF. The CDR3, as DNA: TGTGCCAGCAGTGGGTGGGCAAGGGGCACTGAAGCTTTCTTT.

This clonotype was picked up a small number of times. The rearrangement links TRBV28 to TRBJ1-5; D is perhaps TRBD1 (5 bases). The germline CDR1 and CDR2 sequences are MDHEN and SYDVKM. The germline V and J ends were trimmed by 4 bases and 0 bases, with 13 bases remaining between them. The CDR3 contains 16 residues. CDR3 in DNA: TGTGCCAGCAGTTCCCAGGGCCGGTATAGCAATCAGCCCCAGCATTTT. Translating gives CASSSQGRYSNQPQHF.

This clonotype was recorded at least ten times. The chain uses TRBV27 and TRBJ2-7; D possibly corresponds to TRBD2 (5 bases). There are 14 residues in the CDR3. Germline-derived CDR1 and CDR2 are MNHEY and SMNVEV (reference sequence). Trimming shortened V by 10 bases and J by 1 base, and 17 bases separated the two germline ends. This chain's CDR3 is CAIKNPRVSYEQYF. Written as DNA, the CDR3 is TGTGCCATCAAAAATCCGAGGGTATCCTACGAGCAGTACTTC.

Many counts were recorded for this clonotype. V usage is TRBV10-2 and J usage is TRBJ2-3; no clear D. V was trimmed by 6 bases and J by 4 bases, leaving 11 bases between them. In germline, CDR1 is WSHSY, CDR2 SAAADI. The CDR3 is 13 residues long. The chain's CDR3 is CASRGMFPDTQYF. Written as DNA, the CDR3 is TGCGCCAGCAGGGGGATGTTTCCAGATACGCAGTATTTT.

The CDR3 here is CASSTSGFYNEQFF. The CDR3 nucleotides read TGTGCCAGCAGTACTAGCGGATTCTACAATGAGCAGTTCTTC. The chain employs TRBV7-2 and TRBJ2-1; 8 nucleotides line up with TRBD2. The ends lost 6 bases at V and 3 bases at J; junction bases unmatched: 4. The CDR3 runs 14 residues. The V gene's germline CDR1 is SGHTA and CDR2 FQGNSA.

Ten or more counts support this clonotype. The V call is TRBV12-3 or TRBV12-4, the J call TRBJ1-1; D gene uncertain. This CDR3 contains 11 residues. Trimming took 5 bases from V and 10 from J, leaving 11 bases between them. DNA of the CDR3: TGTGCCAGCAGTAGGACCATTGGAGCTTTCTTT. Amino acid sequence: CASSRTIGAFF.

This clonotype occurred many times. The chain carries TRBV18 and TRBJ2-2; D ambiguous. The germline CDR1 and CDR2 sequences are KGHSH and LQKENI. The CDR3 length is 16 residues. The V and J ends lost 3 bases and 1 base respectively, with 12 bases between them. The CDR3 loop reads CASSPSRPENTGELFF. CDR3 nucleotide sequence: TGTGCCAGCTCACCCTCCAGGCCTGAGAACACCGGGGAGCTGTTTTTT.

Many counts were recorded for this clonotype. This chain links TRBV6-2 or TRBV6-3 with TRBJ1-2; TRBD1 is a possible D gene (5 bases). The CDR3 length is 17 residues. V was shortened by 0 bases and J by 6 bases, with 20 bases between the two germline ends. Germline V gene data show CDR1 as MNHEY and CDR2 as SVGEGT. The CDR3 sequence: CASSYSGLSGKTHGYTF. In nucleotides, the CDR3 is TGTGCCAGCAGTTACTCGGGTCTATCAGGGAAGACCCATGGCTACACCTTC.

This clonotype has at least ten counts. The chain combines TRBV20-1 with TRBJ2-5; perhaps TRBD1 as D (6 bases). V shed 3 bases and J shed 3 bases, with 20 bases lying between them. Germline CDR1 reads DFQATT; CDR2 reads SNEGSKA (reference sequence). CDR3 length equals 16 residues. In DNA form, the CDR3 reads TGCAGTGCTAGTCCCCCAGGCAGGGGAATAGAAGAGACCCAGTACTTC. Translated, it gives CSASPPGRGIEETQYF.